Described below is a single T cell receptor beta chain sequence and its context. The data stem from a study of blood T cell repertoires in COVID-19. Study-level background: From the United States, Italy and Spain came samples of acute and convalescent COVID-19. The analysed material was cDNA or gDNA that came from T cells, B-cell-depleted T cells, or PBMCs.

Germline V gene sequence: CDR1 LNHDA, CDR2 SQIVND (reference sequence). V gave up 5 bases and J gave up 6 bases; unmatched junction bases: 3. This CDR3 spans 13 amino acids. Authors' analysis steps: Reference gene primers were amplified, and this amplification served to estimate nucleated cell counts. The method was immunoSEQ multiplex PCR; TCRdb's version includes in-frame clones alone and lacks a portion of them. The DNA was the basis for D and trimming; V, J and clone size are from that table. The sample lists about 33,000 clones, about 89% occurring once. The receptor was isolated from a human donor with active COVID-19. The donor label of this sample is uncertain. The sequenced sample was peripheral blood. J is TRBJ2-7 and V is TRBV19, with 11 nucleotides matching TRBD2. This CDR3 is CASSLAGGREQYF. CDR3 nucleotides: TGTGCCAGTAGTTTAGCGGGAGGGCGCGAGCAGTACTTC.